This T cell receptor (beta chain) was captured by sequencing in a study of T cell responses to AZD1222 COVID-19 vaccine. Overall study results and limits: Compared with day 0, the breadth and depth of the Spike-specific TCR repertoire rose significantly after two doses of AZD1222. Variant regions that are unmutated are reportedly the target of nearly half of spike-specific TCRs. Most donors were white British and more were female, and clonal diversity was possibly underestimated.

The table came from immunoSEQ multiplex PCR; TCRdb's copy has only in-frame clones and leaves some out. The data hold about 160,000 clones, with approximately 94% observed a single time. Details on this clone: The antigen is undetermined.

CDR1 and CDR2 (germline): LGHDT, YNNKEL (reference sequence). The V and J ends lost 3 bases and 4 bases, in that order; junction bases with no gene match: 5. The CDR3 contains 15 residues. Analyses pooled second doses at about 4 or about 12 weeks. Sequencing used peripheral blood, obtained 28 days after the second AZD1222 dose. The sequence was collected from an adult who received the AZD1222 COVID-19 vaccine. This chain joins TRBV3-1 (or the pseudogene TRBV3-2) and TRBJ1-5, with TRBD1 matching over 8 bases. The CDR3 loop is CASSQTGQVNQPQHF. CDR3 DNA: TGTGCCAGCAGCCAGACGGGACAGGTTAATCAGCCCCAGCATTTT.